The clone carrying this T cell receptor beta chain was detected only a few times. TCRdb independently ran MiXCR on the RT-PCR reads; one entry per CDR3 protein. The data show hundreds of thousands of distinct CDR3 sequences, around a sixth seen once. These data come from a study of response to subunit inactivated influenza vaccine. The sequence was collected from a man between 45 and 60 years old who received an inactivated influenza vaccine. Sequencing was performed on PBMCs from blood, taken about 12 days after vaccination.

DNA of the CDR3: TGTGCCATCAGTGAGAGGCAGCAAGAGACCCAGTACTTC. Protein product: CAISERQQETQYF. This chain joins TRBV10-3 and TRBJ2-5; D ambiguous. CDR1 ENHRY and CDR2 SYGVKD come from the germline V gene. The CDR3 contains 13 residues. V was clipped by 2 bases and J by 2 bases, with 6 bases between them.